Below are 18 T cell receptor beta chains sequenced from a single sample in a study of blood T cell repertoires in COVID-19. The assay was immunoSEQ multiplex PCR, and TCRdb's table has in-frame clones only and misses some. The table includes tens of thousands of clones, approximately 85% detected once. The sample consisted of peripheral blood. The source of these receptors is an elderly man with acute or convalescent COVID-19.

V is TRBV19 and J is TRBJ1-2; D is uncertain. CDR3 length: 13 residues. The germline V gene encodes CDR1 LNHDA and CDR2 SQIVND (reference sequence). The V and J ends lost 7 bases and 4 bases respectively, with 13 bases between them. CDR3 coding DNA: TGTGCCAGTATTCAGGTCGGAAGCTATGGCTACACCTTC. Protein sequence: CASIQVGSYGYTF.

The chain uses TRBV9 and TRBJ2-1; 10 bases map to TRBD2. V trimming: 6 bases; J trimming: 5 bases; junction bases outside the gene matches: 11. This CDR3 spans 16 amino acids. Germline CDR1 reads SGDLS; CDR2 reads YYNGEE. The CDR3 DNA follows: TGTGCCAGCACCCTCCAACTAGCGGGGTTTAACAATGAGCAGTTCTTC. Protein product: CASTLQLAGFNNEQFF.

This chain joins TRBV19 and TRBJ1-2; D gene unclear. The CDR3 totals 12 residues. Deletions cut 1 base from V and 7 bases from J, with 7 bases between. CDR1 LNHDA and CDR2 SQIVND come from the germline V gene (reference sequence). The CDR3 spells CASSIVSTGYTF. The CDR3 coding sequence is TGTGCCAGTAGTATAGTAAGCACTGGCTACACCTTC.

This chain connects TRBV19 to TRBJ2-7, with TRBD1 matching 9 bases. The CDR3 contains 18 residues. V was clipped by 6 bases and J by 4 bases; unmatched bases: 19. Germline values: CDR1 LNHDA, CDR2 SQIVND (reference sequence). CDR3 bases: TGTGCCAGTAGACTCTCGCCAGTCCAACAGGGGGCATCGTACGAGCAGTACTTC. This codes for CASRLSPVQQGASYEQYF.

The chain employs TRBV5-1 and TRBJ2-7; TRBD2 agrees at 14 bases. The CDR3 contains 17 residues. With 0 bases clipped from V and 6 bases from J, the junction kept 8 bases outside the gene matches. Germline-derived CDR1 and CDR2 are SGHRS and YFSETQ. CDR3 protein: CASSLGPGTSGSREQYF. For the CDR3, the DNA is TGCGCCAGCAGCTTGGGCCCCGGGACTAGCGGGAGTCGCGAGCAGTACTTC.

The rearrangement joins TRBV11-3 to TRBJ2-5; D possibly corresponds to TRBD1 (5 bases). Germline V lookup: CDR1 SGHNT, CDR2 YENEEA. Trimming left V 1 base short and J 2 bases short, with 11 bases between. CDR3 length: 15 amino acids. CDR3 nucleotides: TGTGCCAGCAGCTTAGGAGGTCGACAGCAAGAGACCCAGTACTTC. Its protein is CASSLGGRQQETQYF.

The chain uses TRBV21-1 and TRBJ1-2; the D segment call TRBD1 is taken from the table without a DNA check. TRBV21-1 is an annotated pseudogene. The CDR3 contains 14 residues. The CDR3 loop is CASEDPDREYGYTF. CDR3 coding DNA: TGTGCCAGCGAAGATCCGGACAGAGAATATGGCTACACCTTC.

This clone was seen only a few times. DNA for the CDR3: TGTGCCAGCAGCTTTGGCGGGGGGTACCAAGAGACCCAGTACTTC. Protein: CASSFGGGYQETQYF. The gene calls are TRBV7-9 and TRBJ2-5; TRBD2 aligns across 8 bases. The V gene end was trimmed by 3 bases and the J gene end by 0 bases; junction bases not matched to a gene: 3. Germline assignment: CDR1 SEHNR and CDR2 FQNEAQ (reference sequence). This CDR3 has 15 residues.

The chain has TRBV28 and TRBJ1-1; D is ambiguous. V lost 10 bases, J lost 1 base, and 7 bases lay in between. CDR3 length: 11 residues. Germline values: CDR1 MDHEN, CDR2 SYDVKM. This CDR3 is CATHPNTEAFF. Here the CDR3 DNA reads TGTGCCACCCATCCGAACACTGAAGCTTTCTTT.

The rearrangement links TRBV24-1 to TRBJ1-1; D may be TRBD1 (6 bases). The ends were cut back, 8 bases at V and 0 bases at J, with 9 bases in the middle. Germline V CDR1 and CDR2: KGHDR, SFDVKD. The CDR3 covers 13 residues. Here the CDR3 reads CATNSGVNTEAFF. Written as DNA, the CDR3 is TGTGCCACCAACTCAGGGGTGAACACTGAAGCTTTCTTT.

This chain uses TRBV4-3 with TRBJ1-2, with D possibly being TRBD1 (6 bases). Germline V gene lookup returns CDR1 LGHNA and CDR2 YSLEER. The CDR3 is 15 residues long. V was cut by 0 bases and J by 4 bases, with 12 bases left in between. CDR3 DNA: TGCGCCAGCAGCCAAGAAGGGGGGGAAAGCTATGGCTACACCTTC. This encodes CASSQEGGESYGYTF.

This clone was observed a handful of times. This CDR3 reads CASGEPYEQYF. The CDR3 DNA is TGTGCCAGTGGGGAGCCCTACGAGCAGTACTTC. The chain recombines TRBV28 with TRBJ2-7; a weak D match, TRBD2 (5 bases). CDR3 length: 11 residues. The V end was cut by 9 bases, the J end by 2 bases, with 8 bases between. Per germline, CDR1 MDHEN and CDR2 SYDVKM.

The chain is built from TRBV3-1 (or the pseudogene TRBV3-2) and TRBJ2-3; 8 bases are a match to TRBD2. Germline CDR1 reads LGHDT; CDR2 reads YNNKEL (reference sequence). V shed 3 bases and J 0 bases; nucleotides not matched to a gene: 5. The CDR3 totals 16 residues. The CDR3 nucleotides read TGTGCCAGCAGCCAGCTACTAGCGGCTAGCACAGATACGCAGTATTTT. Translated, it gives CASSQLLAASTDTQYF.

In its sample, this clone was seen once. This chain connects TRBV5-1 to TRBJ2-1; D is unclear. V gave up 0 bases and J gave up 3 bases, with 13 bases separating them. The CDR3 is made up of 16 amino acids. Germline lookup yields CDR1 SGHRS and CDR2 YFSETQ. The CDR3 sequence: CASSLGSSPLYNEQFF. As DNA, the CDR3 is TGCGCCAGCAGCTTGGGGTCTAGTCCCCTCTACAATGAGCAGTTCTTC.

The rearrangement uses TRBV10-1 and TRBJ2-3; possibly TRBD1 for D (5 bases). This CDR3 spans 17 amino acids. Looked up from germline, CDR1 is WNHNN and CDR2 is SYGVQD (reference sequence). V dropped 1 base and J dropped 4 bases, with 18 bases sitting between them. CDR3 amino acids: CASSEFISGKVPDTQYF. In nucleotides, the CDR3 is TGCGCCAGCAGTGAGTTTATCTCAGGGAAGGTCCCAGATACGCAGTATTTT.

This sequence joins TRBV18 and TRBJ1-1; D is undetermined. This CDR3 is 13 amino acids long. V shed 3 bases and J shed 2 bases, with 7 bases lying between them. Germline loops: CDR1 KGHSH, CDR2 LQKENI. The CDR3 coding sequence is TGTGCCAGCTCACCTGAGGCTAACACTGAAGCTTTCTTT. Translated, it gives CASSPEANTEAFF.

V usage is TRBV29-1 and J usage is TRBJ2-7, with TRBD1 matching 7 bases. CDR1 is SQVTM and CDR2 is ANQGSEA in the germline V gene. The CDR3 sequence is 14 residues long. V shed 7 bases, J shed 0 bases, and the junction held 9 bases outside the gene matches. CDR3 sequence reads: CSAQQGSHSYEQYF. The CDR3 DNA reads TGCAGCGCTCAACAGGGGTCCCACTCCTACGAGCAGTACTTC.

V usage is TRBV4-3 and J usage is TRBJ2-2; 8 bases match TRBD2. V trimming: 0 bases; J trimming: 3 bases; junction bases outside the gene matches: 9. The CDR3 is made up of 18 amino acids. Germline V gene sequence: CDR1 LGHNA, CDR2 YSLEER. The chain's CDR3 is CASSQESSGSPYTGELFF. The CDR3 DNA is TGCGCCAGCAGCCAAGAATCGAGCGGGAGCCCCTACACCGGGGAGCTGTTTTTT.